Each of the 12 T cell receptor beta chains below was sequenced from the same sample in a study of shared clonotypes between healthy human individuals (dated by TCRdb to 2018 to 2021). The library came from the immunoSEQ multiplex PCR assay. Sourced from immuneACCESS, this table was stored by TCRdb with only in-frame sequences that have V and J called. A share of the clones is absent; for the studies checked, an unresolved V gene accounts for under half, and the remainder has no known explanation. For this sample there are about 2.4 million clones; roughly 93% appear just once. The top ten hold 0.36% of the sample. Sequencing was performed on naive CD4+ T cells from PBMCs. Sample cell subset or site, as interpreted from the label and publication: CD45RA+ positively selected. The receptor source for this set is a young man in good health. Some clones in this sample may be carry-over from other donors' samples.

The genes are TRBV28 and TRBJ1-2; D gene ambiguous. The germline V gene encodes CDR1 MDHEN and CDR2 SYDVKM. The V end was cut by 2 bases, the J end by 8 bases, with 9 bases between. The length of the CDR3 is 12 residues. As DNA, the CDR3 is TGTGCCAGCAGTTTAGAGGCGGGGGGCTACACCTTC. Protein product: CASSLEAGGYTF.

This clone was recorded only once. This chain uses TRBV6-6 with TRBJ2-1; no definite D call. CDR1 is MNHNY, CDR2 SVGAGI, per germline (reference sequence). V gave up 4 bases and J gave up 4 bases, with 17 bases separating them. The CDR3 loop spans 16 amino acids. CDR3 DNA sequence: TGTGCCAGCAGTTGGGGTTCTGAACAAGGTTACAATGAGCAGTTCTTC. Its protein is CASSWGSEQGYNEQFF.

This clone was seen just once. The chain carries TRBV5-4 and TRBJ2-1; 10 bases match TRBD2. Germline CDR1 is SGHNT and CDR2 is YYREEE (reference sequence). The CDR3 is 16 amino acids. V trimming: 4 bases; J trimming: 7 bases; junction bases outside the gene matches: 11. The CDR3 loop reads CASSRPTSGNTNEQFF. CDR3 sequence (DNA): TGTGCCAGCAGCCGGCCCACTAGCGGGAATACTAATGAGCAGTTCTTC. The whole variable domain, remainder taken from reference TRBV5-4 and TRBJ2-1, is ETGVTQSPTHLIKTRGQQVTLRCSSQSGHNTVSWYQQALGQGPQFIFQYYREEENGRGNFPPRFSGLQFPNYSSELNVNALELDDSALYLCASSRPTSGNTNEQFFGPGTRLTVL.

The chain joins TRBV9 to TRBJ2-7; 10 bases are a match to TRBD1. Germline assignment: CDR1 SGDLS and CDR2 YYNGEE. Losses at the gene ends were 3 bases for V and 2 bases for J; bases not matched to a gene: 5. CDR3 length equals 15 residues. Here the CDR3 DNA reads TGTGCCAGCAGCGCCGAGGACAGGGGGGCCTACGAGCAGTACTTC. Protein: CASSAEDRGAYEQYF.

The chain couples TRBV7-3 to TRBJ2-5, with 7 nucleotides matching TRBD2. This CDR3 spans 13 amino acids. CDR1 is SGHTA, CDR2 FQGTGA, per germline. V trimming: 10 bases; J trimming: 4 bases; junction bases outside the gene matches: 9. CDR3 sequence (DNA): TGTGCCACCGAGGGAGGGATGTCAGAGACCCAGTACTTC. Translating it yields CATEGGMSETQYF.

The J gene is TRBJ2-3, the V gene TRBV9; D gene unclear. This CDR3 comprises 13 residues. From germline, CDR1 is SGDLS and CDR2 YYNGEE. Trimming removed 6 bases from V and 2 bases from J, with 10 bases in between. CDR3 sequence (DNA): TGTGCCAGCAAATCAGCGAACACAGATACGCAGTATTTT. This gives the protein CASKSANTDTQYF.

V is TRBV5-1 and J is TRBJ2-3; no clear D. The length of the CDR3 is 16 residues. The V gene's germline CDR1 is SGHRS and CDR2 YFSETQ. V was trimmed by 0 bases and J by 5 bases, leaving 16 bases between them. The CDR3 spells CASSLALVSFGDTQYF. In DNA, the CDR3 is TGCGCCAGCAGCTTGGCCCTAGTGTCCTTTGGAGATACGCAGTATTTT.

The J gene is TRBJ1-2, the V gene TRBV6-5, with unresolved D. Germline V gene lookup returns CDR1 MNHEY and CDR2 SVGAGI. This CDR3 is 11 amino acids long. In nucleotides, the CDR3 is TGTGCGACCGGGACTAACTATGGCTACACCTTC. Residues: CATGTNYGYTF.

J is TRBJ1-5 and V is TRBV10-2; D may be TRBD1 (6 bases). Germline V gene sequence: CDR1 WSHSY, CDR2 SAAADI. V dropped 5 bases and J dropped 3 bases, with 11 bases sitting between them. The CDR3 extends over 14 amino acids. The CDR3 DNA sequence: TGCGCCAGCAGTCCAGGACAGTTCAATCAGCCCCAGCATTTT. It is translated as CASSPGQFNQPQHF.

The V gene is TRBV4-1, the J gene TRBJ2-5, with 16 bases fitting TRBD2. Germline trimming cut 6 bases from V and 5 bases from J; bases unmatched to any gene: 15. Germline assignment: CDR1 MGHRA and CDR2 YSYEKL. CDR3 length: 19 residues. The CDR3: CASRENSGTSGRAWETQYF. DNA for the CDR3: TGCGCCAGCAGGGAGAACTCCGGGACTAGCGGGAGGGCCTGGGAGACCCAGTACTTC.

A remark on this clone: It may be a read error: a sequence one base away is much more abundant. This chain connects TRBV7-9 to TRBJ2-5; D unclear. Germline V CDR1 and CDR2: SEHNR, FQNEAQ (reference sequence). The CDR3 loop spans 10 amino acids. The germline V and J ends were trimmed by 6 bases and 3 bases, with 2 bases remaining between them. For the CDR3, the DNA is TGTGCCAGCAGGGAAGAGACCCAGTACTTC. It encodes CASREETQYF. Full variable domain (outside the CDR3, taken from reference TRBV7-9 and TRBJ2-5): DTGVSQNPRHKITKRGQNVTFRCDPISEHNRLYWYRQTLGQGPEFLTYFQNEAQLEKSRLLSDRFSAERPKGSFSTLEIQRTEQGDSAMYLCASREETQYFGPGTRLLVL.

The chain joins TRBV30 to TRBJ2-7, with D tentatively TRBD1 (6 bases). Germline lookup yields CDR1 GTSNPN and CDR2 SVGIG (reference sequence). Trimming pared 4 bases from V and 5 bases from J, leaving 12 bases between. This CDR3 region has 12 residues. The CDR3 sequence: CAWTGDGHEQYF. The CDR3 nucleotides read TGTGCCTGGACAGGGGACGGGCACGAGCAGTACTTC.